This T cell receptor beta chain was profiled in a study of T cell clones after liver transplantation (dated by TCRdb to between 2017 and 2020). Study-wide context: Samples were obtained from ITN030ST, a randomized trial in which withdrawal of immunosuppression was attempted within 2 years of liver transplantation. Donor-reactive T cell clones were identified using TCRbeta sequencing after a pre-transplant mixed lymphocyte reaction and were then followed in post-transplant blood. As an antigen-independent comparator for the donor-reactive sequences, third party-reactive TCRbeta sequences from pre-transplant MLRs were identified as well. Three of the eight recipients were HCV-positive; the others were transplanted for non-autoimmune, non-viral indications. No induction therapy was given to the subjects, and standard immunosuppression was administered until randomization at 12-24 months post-transplant. Tolerance was defined as complete immunosuppression withdrawal for at least one year with no rise in liver enzymes beyond twice the upper limit of normal. Blood samples were collected pre-transplant, pre-randomization before withdrawal, and post-randomization after either complete withdrawal or failed withdrawal. A cohort of 8 liver transplant recipients was studied, of whom 3 were classified as tolerant and 5 as non-tolerant.

Taken from cysteine to phenylalanine, the CDR3 has 16 residues. Only the CDR3 DNA stays, 48 bases, in frame from base 1. Here V drops 0 bases and J drops 7 bases, and the junction holds 3 bases not matched to any gene. Based on the germline V gene, the CDR1 and CDR2 sequences are LGHNA and YNFKEQ. Frozen genomic DNA underwent high-throughput TCRbeta CDR3 sequencing by immunoSEQ, including PCR amplification, mapping, bias correction and internal controls. The study's own analysis went as follows. Productive rearrangements were retained, and unique TCRbeta sequences were defined by the CDR3 nucleotide sequence together with the V and J gene. For a sequence to be called donor-reactive, it needed a frequency of at least 0.01% and at least 5-fold expansion in CFSE-low cells compared with unstimulated pre-transplant cells. Minimum frequency thresholds were set for each subject on the basis of the unstimulated sample with the lowest template count, so that a detection power of at least 90% was ensured. Repertoire turnover was measured by Jensen-Shannon divergence between the top 1000 TCRbeta sequences post- and pre-transplant. Two-sided Fisher's exact tests were used to test for changes in how often donor-reactive sequences were detected. The table was pulled from immuneACCESS by TCRdb, which kept in-frame rearrangements only. Such tables lose some clones; where checked, under half of the loss comes from unresolved V genes, and the rest has no known cause. Clone size and V and J calls were adopted from that table, with D and trimming inferred from the DNA. The sample records tens of thousands of clones, approximately 70% of which are singletons. 2.8% of the sample belongs to the ten largest clones.

Beyond this particular receptor, the publication reports: The conclusions were considered preliminary, being limited by small, heterogeneous patient numbers and non-standardized post-transplant time points. Low numbers of available donor cells limited the measurable donor-reactive repertoire in a couple of subjects. Without allograft tissue specimens, donor-reactive T cells may have migrated into the graft rather than being deleted. A greater decline was seen for donor-reactive sequences than for third party-reactive sequences, suggesting partial antigen-specific deletion unrelated to withdrawal success. In 5 of 8 subjects, circulating donor-reactive CD4 TCRbeta sequences decreased significantly after transplant, regardless of tolerance or HCV status. After accounting for repertoire turnover, donor-reactive detection was significantly reduced in 7 of 8 subjects for CD4 and 8 of 8 for CD8.

Thawed unstimulated PBMCs were stained for CD3, CD4 and CD8 and FACS-sorted into CD3+CD4+ and CD3+CD8+ populations. All 8 studied subjects were randomized to immunosuppression withdrawal. The Qiagen DNeasy Blood and Tissue Kit was used to isolate genomic DNA. On this clone: Its antigen target is currently unknown. No qualities accompany the bases; no much larger clone lies one base away.

This material consisted of CD4+ T cells from blood, taken at the approximately 16-month timepoint. The rearrangement combines TRBV4-2 with TRBJ2-2; 12 junctional bases match TRBD1. This receptor was identified in a human patient who received a liver transplant. In transplant recipients, some T cells may be of donor rather than host origin. The encoded CDR3 is CASSQEGTGGHGELFF. The DNA sequence follows: TGTGCCAGCAGCCAAGAAGGGACAGGGGGCCACGGGGAGCTGTTTTTT.